Included here is one T cell receptor beta chain sequence, with context. Antigen: not known. This record belongs to a study of T cell responses to AZD1222 COVID-19 vaccine. Germline V gives CDR1 LNHDA, CDR2 SQIVND (reference sequence). The CDR3 extends over 14 amino acids. V was cut by 7 bases and J by 0 bases, with 10 bases left in between. The method was immunoSEQ multiplex PCR; TCRdb's version includes in-frame clones alone and lacks a portion of them. The sample holds around 110,000 clones, 93% seen once. General observations from the study: Recipients of AZD1222 seropositive at baseline numbered only 5 to 7.

The receptor was derived from an adult in good health. The source material was peripheral blood, sampled on day 0 of AZD1222 vaccination. The chain recombines TRBV19 with TRBJ2-1; D unresolved. The CDR3 nucleotides read TGTGCCAGTAAAGCCCTAAGCTCCTACAATGAGCAGTTCTTC. Translation: CASKALSSYNEQFF. The full variable domain, rest sourced from reference TRBV19 and TRBJ2-1, is DGGITQSPKYLFRKEGQNVTLSCEQNLNHDAMYWYRQDPGQGLRLIYYSQIVNDFQKGDIAEGYSVSREKKESFPLTVTSAQKNPTAFYLCASKALSSYNEQFFGPGTRLTVL.